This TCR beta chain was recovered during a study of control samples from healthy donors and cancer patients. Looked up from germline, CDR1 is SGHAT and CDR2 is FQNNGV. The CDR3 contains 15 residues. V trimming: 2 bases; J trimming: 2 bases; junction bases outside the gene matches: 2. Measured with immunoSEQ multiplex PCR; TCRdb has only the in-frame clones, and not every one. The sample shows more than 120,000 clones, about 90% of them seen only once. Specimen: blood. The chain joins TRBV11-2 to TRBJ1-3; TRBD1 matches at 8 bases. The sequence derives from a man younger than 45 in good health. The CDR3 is CASSLNRGTGNTIYF. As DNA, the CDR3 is TGTGCCAGCAGCTTAAACAGGGGGACTGGAAACACCATATATTTT.